The T cell receptor beta chain described here comes from a study of cytomegalovirus exposure and HLA in healthy donors. The assay was immunoSEQ multiplex PCR, and TCRdb's table has in-frame clones only and misses some. The sample contains some 83,000 clones, around 94% of which appear only once. The CDR3 contains 14 residues. CDR1 is MNHEY, CDR2 SVGAGI, per germline. The junction had 6 bases not matched to a gene; V was cut back by 5 bases and J by 4 bases. V usage is TRBV6-5 and J usage is TRBJ1-1, with 8 bases that match TRBD1. Material: PBMCs. This clonotype originated in a woman aged 18-30 years in good health and CMV-seropositive. The CDR3 loop is CASSPLTGGTEAFF. In DNA, the CDR3 is TGTGCCAGCAGTCCTCTTACAGGGGGCACTGAAGCTTTCTTT.